The 8 T cell receptor beta chains below come from one sample, sequenced in a study of long-term antiretroviral therapy in people with HIV. The assay, immunoSEQ v3.0, was run at survey level. Clones were sequenced by immunoSEQ multiplex PCR, and TCRdb holds only the in-frame ones, with some missing. The profile shows about 28,000 clones, 86% of them singletons. Sequencing was performed on unsorted PBMCs, taken 0.8 years after starting antiretroviral therapy. These receptors were obtained from a young woman with HIV.

This clone was recorded only once. The chain combines TRBV2 with TRBJ2-6; D uncertain. Germline lookup yields CDR1 SNHLY and CDR2 FYNNEI. V lost 1 base to trimming and J lost 0 bases, with 10 bases between them. The CDR3 is 17 amino acids. CDR3 sequence (DNA): TGTGCCAGCAGTGAAGGTGTCAGCCCCTCTGGGGCCAACGTCCTGACTTTC. Translated: CASSEGVSPSGANVLTF.

The chain links TRBV11-3 to TRBJ2-5; either TRBD1 or TRBD2 may supply D (6 bases each). This CDR3 is built from 13 residues. The V end lost 4 bases, the J end lost 4 bases, and 10 bases lay between the germline ends. Germline V gives CDR1 SGHNT, CDR2 YENEEA. The CDR3, as DNA: TGTGCCAGCAGCTCGAAGGGGGGAGAGACCCAGTACTTC. Amino acids: CASSSKGGETQYF.

This chain links TRBV6-1 with TRBJ1-1; unclear D gene. V gave up 1 base and J gave up 1 base, with 7 bases separating them. Germline V CDR1 and CDR2: MNHNS, SASEGT. CDR3 length: 14 amino acids. The CDR3 protein is CASSEGRTNTEAFF. In nucleotides, the CDR3 is TGTGCCAGCAGTGAAGGAAGAACGAACACTGAAGCTTTCTTT.

This clone was seen only once. J is TRBJ2-2 and V is TRBV7-2; 8 bases are a match to TRBD1. The CDR3 totals 17 residues. V was clipped by 1 base and J by 3 bases; unmatched bases: 7. The V gene's germline CDR1 is SGHTA and CDR2 FQGNSA. CDR3 sequence: CASSLVQGAPYTGELFF. CDR3 sequence (DNA): TGTGCCAGCAGCTTAGTGCAGGGGGCTCCATACACCGGGGAGCTGTTTTTT.

This chain connects TRBV10-3 to TRBJ2-7; tentatively, D is TRBD2 (5 bases). The length of the CDR3 is 12 residues. Germline lookup yields CDR1 ENHRY and CDR2 SYGVKD. V lost 7 bases to trimming and J lost 3 bases, with 10 bases between them. CDR3 loop: CAITDTSYEQYF. CDR3 sequence (DNA): TGTGCCATCACCGACACTAGCTACGAGCAGTACTTC.

The gene calls are TRBV5-1 and TRBJ2-1; D possibly corresponds to TRBD1 (5 bases). The CDR3 has 12 amino acids. Trimming stripped 3 bases from V and 9 bases from J, with 10 bases between. CDR1 is SGHRS and CDR2 is YFSETQ in the germline V gene. DNA for the CDR3: TGCGCCAGCAGCTCAGGGTCTACTGAGCAGTTCTTC. Translating gives CASSSGSTEQFF. The entire variable domain, with the rest obtained from reference TRBV5-1 and TRBJ2-1, is as follows: KAGVTQTPRYLIKTRGQQVTLSCSPISGHRSVSWYQQTPGQGLQFLFEYFSETQRNKGNFPGRFSGRQFSNSRSEMNVSTLELGDSALYLCASSSGSTEQFFGPGTRLTVL.

The CDR3 protein is CASSQGGGTGPDTQYF. The CDR3 DNA follows: TGCGCCAGCAGCCAAGGCGGGGGAACCGGGCCAGATACGCAGTATTTT. The V gene is TRBV4-1, the J gene TRBJ2-3; 7 positions agree with TRBD2. Germline lookup yields CDR1 MGHRA and CDR2 YSYEKL. The CDR3 length is 16 residues. Trimming at V came to 1 base and at J to 4 bases, leaving 8 bases not matched to a gene.

V gene TRBV6-6 combines with J gene TRBJ2-7, with D possibly matching TRBD2 (6 bases). The CDR3 covers 13 residues. V gave up 6 bases and J gave up 3 bases, with 12 bases separating them. Germline V gene lookup returns CDR1 MNHNY and CDR2 SVGAGI (reference sequence). The CDR3 sequence is CASRPGLRYEQYV. The CDR3 bases are TGTGCCAGCAGGCCGGGACTCCGCTACGAGCAGTACGTC.